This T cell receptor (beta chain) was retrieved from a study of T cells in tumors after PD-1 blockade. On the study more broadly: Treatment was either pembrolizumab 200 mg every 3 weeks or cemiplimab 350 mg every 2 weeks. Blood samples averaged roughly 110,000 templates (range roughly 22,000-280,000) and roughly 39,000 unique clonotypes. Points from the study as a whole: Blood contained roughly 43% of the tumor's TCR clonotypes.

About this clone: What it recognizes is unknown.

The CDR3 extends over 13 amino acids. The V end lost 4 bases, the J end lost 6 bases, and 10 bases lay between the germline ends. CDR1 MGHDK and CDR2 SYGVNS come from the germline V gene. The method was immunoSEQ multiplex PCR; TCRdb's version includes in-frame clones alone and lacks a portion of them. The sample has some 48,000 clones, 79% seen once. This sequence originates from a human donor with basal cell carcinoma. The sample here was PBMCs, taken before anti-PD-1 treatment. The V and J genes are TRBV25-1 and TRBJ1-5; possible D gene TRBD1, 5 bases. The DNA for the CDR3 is TGTGCCAGCAGTGGGGACCGCAGTCAGCCCCAGCATTTT. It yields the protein CASSGDRSQPQHF.